Detailed here is one T cell receptor (beta chain). The target antigen is unknown. The data derive from a study of T cells after yellow fever vaccination. Each CDR3 protein gets one entry after TCRdb re-called the 5' RACE reads with MiXCR. The sample comprises fewer than 400,000 distinct CDR3 sequences, around 6.5% of which are singletons, and 14% to 15% rests with the top ten. General observations from the study: Clonotypes shared by both compartments, CD4 and CD8, made up a small share.

V shed 4 bases and J 3 bases; nucleotides not matched to a gene: 3. Germline loops: CDR1 SEHNR, CDR2 FQNEAQ (reference sequence). This CDR3 has 15 amino acids. The sample was PBMCs, taken 5 days after the yellow fever booster vaccination. V gene TRBV7-9 combines with J gene TRBJ1-4, with TRBD1 matching 9 bases. The origin of this receptor is a young man who received the YFV17D yellow fever vaccine. CDR3 protein: CASSSRDRANEKLFF. The CDR3 region has the DNA TGTGCCAGCAGCTCCCGGGACAGGGCTAATGAAAAACTGTTTTTT.